Sequencing of this T cell receptor beta chain was carried out in a study of shared clonotypes between healthy human individuals. Generated by immunoSEQ multiplex PCR, the TCRdb table keeps only in-frame clones and is missing some. In the table there are around 2.5 million clones, roughly 93% of which are singletons. CDR3 size: 17 residues. V lost 1 base and J 0 bases, leaving 13 bases between the germline ends. Per the germline V gene, CDR1 is SEHNR and CDR2 is FQNEAQ (reference sequence). This clonotype originated in a man between 18 and 35 years old in good health. Some clones in this sample may be carry-over from other donors' samples. V and J are TRBV7-9 and TRBJ1-3; D is possibly TRBD1 (5 bases). Material for sequencing was naive CD4+ T cells from PBMCs. Subset here: CD45RA+ positively selected. The CDR3 here is CASSLETAKSSGNTIYF. CDR3 nucleotide sequence: TGTGCCAGCAGCTTAGAGACAGCCAAATCCTCTGGAAACACCATATATTTT.